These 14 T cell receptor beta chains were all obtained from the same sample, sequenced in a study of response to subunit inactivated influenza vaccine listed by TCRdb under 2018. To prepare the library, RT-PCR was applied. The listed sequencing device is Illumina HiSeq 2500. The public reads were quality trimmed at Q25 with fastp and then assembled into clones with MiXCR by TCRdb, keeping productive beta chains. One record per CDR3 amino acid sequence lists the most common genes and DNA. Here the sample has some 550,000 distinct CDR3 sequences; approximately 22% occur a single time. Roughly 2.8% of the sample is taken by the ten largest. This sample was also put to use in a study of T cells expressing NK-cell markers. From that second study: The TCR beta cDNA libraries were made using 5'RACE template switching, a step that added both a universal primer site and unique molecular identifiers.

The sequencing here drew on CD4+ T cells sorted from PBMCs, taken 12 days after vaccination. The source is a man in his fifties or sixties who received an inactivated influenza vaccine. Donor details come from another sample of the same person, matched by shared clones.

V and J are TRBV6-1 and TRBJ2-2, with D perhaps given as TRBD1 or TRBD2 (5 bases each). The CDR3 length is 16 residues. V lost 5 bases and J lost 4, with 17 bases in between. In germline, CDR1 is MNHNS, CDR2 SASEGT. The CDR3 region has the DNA TGTGCCAGCAGTATCCCGGGACCCACCATCACCGGGGAGCTGTTTTTT. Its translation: CASSIPGPTITGELFF.

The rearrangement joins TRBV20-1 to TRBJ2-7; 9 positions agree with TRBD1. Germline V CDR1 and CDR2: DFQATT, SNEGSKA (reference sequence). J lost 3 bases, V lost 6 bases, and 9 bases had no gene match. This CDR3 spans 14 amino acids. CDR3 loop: CSAVIGTGLYEQYF. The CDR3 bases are TGCAGTGCCGTGATCGGGACAGGGCTCTACGAGCAGTACTTC.

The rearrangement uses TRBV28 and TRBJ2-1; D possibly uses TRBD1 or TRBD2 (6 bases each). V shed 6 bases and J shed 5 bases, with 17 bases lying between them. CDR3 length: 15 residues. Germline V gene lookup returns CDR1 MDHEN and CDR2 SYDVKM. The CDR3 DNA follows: TGTGCCAGCAGGCCTAACGGGGGCCTTAACAATGAGCAGTTCTTC. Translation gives CASRPNGGLNNEQFF.

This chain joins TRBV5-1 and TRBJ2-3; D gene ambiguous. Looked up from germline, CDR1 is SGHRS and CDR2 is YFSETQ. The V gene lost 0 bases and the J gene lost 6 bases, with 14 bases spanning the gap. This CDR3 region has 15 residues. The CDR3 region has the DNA TGCGCCAGCAGCTTGGACTCGGACCCAGTCGATACGCAGTATTTT. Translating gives CASSLDSDPVDTQYF.

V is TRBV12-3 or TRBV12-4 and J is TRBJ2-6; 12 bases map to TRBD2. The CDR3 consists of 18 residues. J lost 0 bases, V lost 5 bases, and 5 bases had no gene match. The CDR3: CASSPLGLAGSGANVLTF. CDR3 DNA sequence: TGTGCCAGCAGTCCCCTGGGACTAGCGGGCTCTGGGGCCAACGTCCTGACTTTC.

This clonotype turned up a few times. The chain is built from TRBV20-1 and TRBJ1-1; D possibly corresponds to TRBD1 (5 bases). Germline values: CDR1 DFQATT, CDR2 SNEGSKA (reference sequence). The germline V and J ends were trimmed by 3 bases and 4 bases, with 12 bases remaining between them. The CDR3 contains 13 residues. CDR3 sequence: CSASRVVVTEAFF. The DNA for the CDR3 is TGCAGTGCTAGCAGGGTCGTGGTCACTGAAGCTTTCTTT.

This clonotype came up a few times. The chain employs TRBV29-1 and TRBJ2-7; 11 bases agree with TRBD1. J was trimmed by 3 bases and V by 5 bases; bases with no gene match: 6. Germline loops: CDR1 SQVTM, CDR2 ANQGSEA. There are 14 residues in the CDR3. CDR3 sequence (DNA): TGCAGCGTTATCGGACAGGGGGCTGGCTACGAGCAGTACTTC. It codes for CSVIGQGAGYEQYF.

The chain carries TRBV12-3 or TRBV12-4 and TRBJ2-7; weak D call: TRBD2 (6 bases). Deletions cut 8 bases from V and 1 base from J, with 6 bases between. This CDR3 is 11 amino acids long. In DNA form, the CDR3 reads TGTGCCAGCCGGGAGTCCTACGAGCAGTACTTC. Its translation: CASRESYEQYF.

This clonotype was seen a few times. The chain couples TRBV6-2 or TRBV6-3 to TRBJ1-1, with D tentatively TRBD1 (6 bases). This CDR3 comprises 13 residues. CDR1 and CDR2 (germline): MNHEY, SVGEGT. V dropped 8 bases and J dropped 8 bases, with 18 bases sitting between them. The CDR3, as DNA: TGTGCCAGCTCCTCCCCCGGCGACAGGGAAGCTTTCTTT. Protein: CASSSPGDREAFF.

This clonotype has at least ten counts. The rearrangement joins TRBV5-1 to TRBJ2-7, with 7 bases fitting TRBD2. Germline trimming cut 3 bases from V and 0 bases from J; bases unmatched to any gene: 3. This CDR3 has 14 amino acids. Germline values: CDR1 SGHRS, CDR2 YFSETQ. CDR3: CASSYGGDSYEQYF. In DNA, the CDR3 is TGCGCCAGCAGCTATGGGGGGGACTCCTACGAGCAGTACTTC.

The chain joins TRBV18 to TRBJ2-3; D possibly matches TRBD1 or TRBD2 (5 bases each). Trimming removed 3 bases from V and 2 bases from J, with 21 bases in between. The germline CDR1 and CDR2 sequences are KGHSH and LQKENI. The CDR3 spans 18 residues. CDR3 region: CASSPRNRDVSTTDTQYF. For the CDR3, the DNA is TGTGCCAGCTCACCGCGTAATAGGGACGTATCGACCACAGATACGCAGTATTTT.

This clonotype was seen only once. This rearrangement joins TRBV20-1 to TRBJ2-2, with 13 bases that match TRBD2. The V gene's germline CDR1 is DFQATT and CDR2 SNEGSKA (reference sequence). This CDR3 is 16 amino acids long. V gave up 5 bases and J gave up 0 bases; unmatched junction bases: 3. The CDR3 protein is CSAQGLAGANTGELFF. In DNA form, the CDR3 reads TGCAGTGCTCAAGGACTAGCGGGGGCGAACACCGGGGAGCTGTTTTTT.

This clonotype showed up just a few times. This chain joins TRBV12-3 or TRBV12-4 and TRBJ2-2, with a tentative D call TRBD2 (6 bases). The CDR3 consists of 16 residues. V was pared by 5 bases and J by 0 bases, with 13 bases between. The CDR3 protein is CASSNWRAPNTGELFF. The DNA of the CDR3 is TGTGCCAGCAGTAATTGGAGGGCTCCGAACACCGGGGAGCTGTTTTTT.

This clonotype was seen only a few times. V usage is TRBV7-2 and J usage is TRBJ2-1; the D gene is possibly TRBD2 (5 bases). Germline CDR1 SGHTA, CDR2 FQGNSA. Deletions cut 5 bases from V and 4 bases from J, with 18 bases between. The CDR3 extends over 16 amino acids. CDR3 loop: CASSPAQGSLYNEQFF. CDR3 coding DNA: TGTGCCAGCAGCCCCGCCCAAGGGAGCCTTTACAATGAGCAGTTCTTC.